Listed below are T cell receptor beta chains from one sample, sequenced in a study of PD-1 blockade in classical Hodgkin lymphoma. Here immunoSEQ multiplex PCR was the method, and the copy in TCRdb shows in-frame clones only, minus some. The profile shows 23,000 or so clones, approximately 87% of them singletons. Sequenced: CD8+ T cells from blood. These receptors all come from a human donor with classical Hodgkin lymphoma. CDR3s include the opening cysteine and the closing phenylalanine or tryptophan. A D gene is named only where the DNA matches it firmly. Rows give clone size only sometimes, using once, few, many, or a class for an expanded clone.

NA | TRBJ1-2 | TRBV27 | NA | CASSLAGDYGYTF | TGTGCCAGCAGTTTGGCAGGAGACTATGGCTACACCTTC
NA | TRBJ1-3 | TRBV23-1 | NA | CASSQCLRRRSGNTIYF | TGCGCCAGCAGTCAATGCCTGCGCAGACGCTCTGGAAACACCATATATTTT
NA | TRBJ1-2 | TRBV21-1 | NA | CASSSTRGNYGYTF | TGTGCCAGCAGCTCGACGAGGGGTAACTATGGCTACACCTTC
NA | TRBJ2-1 | TRBV11-1 | TRBD1 | CASSTGQRDINEQFF | TGTGCCAGCAGCACGGGACAGCGAGATATCAATGAGCAGTTCTTC
NA | TRBJ2-7 | TRBV9 | NA | CASSGRGKEQYF | TGTGCCAGCAGCGGGAGGGGGAAAGAGCAGTACTTC
few | TRBJ2-5 | TRBV7-9 | NA | CASRPYGELGEEQETQYF | TGTGCCAGCAGACCATATGGGGAATTAGGGGAGGAACAAGAGACCCAGTACTTC
once | TRBJ2-1 | TRBV27 | TRBD1 | CAIGQGGNEQFF | TGTGCCATCGGACAGGGTGGCAATGAGCAGTTCTTC
NA | TRBJ1-1 | TRBV5-6 | NA | CASSSRTEAFF | TGTGCCAGCAGTTCAAGGACTGAAGCTTTCTTT
NA | TRBJ2-5 | TRBV7-3 | NA | CASSLGESEGETQYF | TGTGCCAGCAGCTTAGGGGAGAGTGAAGGAGAGACCCAGTACTTC
NA | TRBJ1-4 | TRBV7-9 | TRBD1 | CASSPYTTGEGKLFF | TGTGCCAGCAGCCCATATACCACAGGGGAAGGAAAACTGTTTTTT
NA | TRBJ2-3 | TRBV4-3 | NA | CASSQDSATDTQYF | TGCGCCAGCAGCCAAGATTCAGCCACAGATACGCAGTATTTT
NA | TRBJ2-5 | TRBV6-5 | NA | CVIQDRGRTQYF | TGTGTCATCCAGGATAGGGGGAGGACCCAGTACTTC
NA | TRBJ2-1 | TRBV4-1 | TRBD2 | CASSQVWTSGRANEQFF | TGCGCCAGCAGCCAAGTCTGGACTAGCGGGAGGGCCAATGAGCAGTTCTTC
NA | TRBJ1-1 | TRBV19 | NA | CASTFRLNTEAFF | TGTGCCAGTACGTTCCGGCTGAACACTGAAGCTTTCTTT
NA | TRBJ2-7 | TRBV19 | TRBD1 | CASSAWTGVYEQYF | TGTGCCAGTAGTGCGTGGACAGGGGTCTACGAGCAGTACTTC
NA | TRBJ1-4 | TRBV11-2 | TRBD1 | CASSSLTGGDEKLFF | TGTGCCAGCAGCTCCTTGACAGGGGGAGATGAAAAACTGTTTTTT
NA | TRBJ2-7 | TRBV2 | NA | CASKSARVGVYEQYF | TGTGCCAGCAAAAGCGCCCGGGTGGGGGTCTACGAGCAGTACTTC
NA | TRBJ2-5 | TRBV4-1 | TRBD2 | CASSQTSGGPQYF | TGCGCCAGCAGCCAAACTAGCGGGGGACCGCAGTACTTC
NA | TRBJ1-2 | TRBV27 | NA | CASSPLDPGPRGYTF | TGTGCCAGCAGCCCTTTGGATCCGGGGCCCCGGGGCTACACCTTC
NA | TRBJ2-1 | TRBV6-1 | NA | CASSELGLGEQFF | TGTGCCAGCAGTGAACTCGGGCTGGGGGAGCAGTTCTTC
NA | TRBJ1-1 | TRBV7-2 | NA | CASSLWVQSLSYPTEAFF | TGTGCCAGCAGCTTATGGGTGCAAAGCCTATCATATCCCACTGAAGCTTTCTTT
few | TRBJ2-1 | TRBV10-1 | NA | CASSENPGGEQFF | TGCGCCAGCAGTGAGAATCCGGGGGGCGAGCAGTTCTTC
NA | TRBJ1-2 | TRBV11-2 | TRBD1 | CASRLDRDNYGYTF | TGTGCCAGCAGACTCGACAGGGATAACTATGGCTACACCTTC
NA | TRBJ1-3 | TRBV6-5 | NA | CASSYRQGNTIYF | TGTGCCAGCAGTTATCGTCAGGGTAACACCATATATTTT
NA | TRBJ2-2 | TRBV19 | NA | CASSIGPFATGELFF | TGTGCCAGTAGTATTGGGCCATTTGCCACCGGGGAGCTGTTTTTT
NA | TRBJ2-2 | TRBV7-6 | NA | CASSTSVQSNTGELFF | TGTGCCAGCAGCACTAGTGTCCAGTCGAACACCGGGGAGCTGTTTTTT
few | TRBJ2-2 | TRBV5-1 | NA | CASSLSGELFF | TGCGCCAGCAGCTTGTCCGGGGAGCTGTTTTTT
NA | TRBJ2-6 | TRBV6-5 | NA | CASSPGKSGANVLTF | TGTGCCAGCAGTCCAGGGAAGTCTGGGGCCAACGTCCTGACTTTC
NA | TRBJ1-6 | TRBV5-1 | TRBD1 | CASSLQGADSPLHF | TGCGCCAGCAGCCTACAGGGGGCGGATTCACCCCTCCACTTT
few | TRBJ1-1 | TRBV18 | TRBD1 | CASSRQGSMGTNTEAFF | TGTGCCAGCTCACGACAGGGGAGCATGGGGACTAACACTGAAGCTTTCTTT
NA | TRBJ1-1 | TRBV28 | NA | CASSSSTGLGLRGEAFF | TGTGCCAGCAGTTCCTCCACGGGGCTTGGGCTACGAGGGGAAGCTTTCTTT
NA | TRBJ2-3 | TRBV28 | NA | CASSTGRGVADTQYF | TGTGCCAGCAGCACGGGACGGGGAGTAGCAGATACGCAGTATTTT